The source of this T cell receptor (beta chain) is a study of Graves' ophthalmopathy and Graves' hyperthyroidism. For the study at large: The collection of peripheral blood took place at initial diagnosis, before any treatment. General observations from the study: Detection in blood was also observed for most expanded thyroid clonotypes above 0.001 frequency. The model's prediction of ophthalmopathy progression had 70.59% sensitivity and roughly 77% specificity.

PBMCs were isolated from an approximately 10 ml sample of fresh peripheral blood. This clonotype has at least ten counts. What it recognizes is unknown. The study amplified TCR beta CDR3 regions using RNA transcripts. An initial RT-PCR round employing HTBI primers preceded a second-round multiplex PCR. MiXCR, run by TCRdb on the multiplex PCR reads, gives a single entry per CDR3 protein. The sample has 500,000 to 700,000 distinct CDR3 sequences; approximately 22% are singletons. In germline, CDR1 is LGHNT, CDR2 FRNRAP. CDR3 length: 13 amino acids. Trimming removed 1 base at V and 4 bases at J, with 7 bases between.

The source material was peripheral blood. This TCR was sampled from a woman between 18 and 29 years old with stable Graves' hyperthyroidism. Some clones in this sample may be carry-over from other donors' samples. J is TRBJ1-1 and V is TRBV12-5; D not certain. CDR3 nucleotides: TGTGCTAGTGGTTTGGGGACTCTCACTGAAGCTTTCTTT. Translation: CASGLGTLTEAFF.